This TCR beta chain was sequenced during a study of monozygotic twins with inflammatory bowel disease (dated by TCRdb to between 2018 and 2021). Background for the entire study: The complete study included 28 monozygotic twin pairs: 19 IBD-discordant Danish pairs and nine German pairs, of which four were IBD-concordant and five were IBD-discordant. The search for disease-associated traits relied mainly on comparing IBD patients with their genetically identical healthy co-twins within discordant pairs. Each individual had, on average, about 151 000 unique TCRalpha sequences and 181 000 unique TCRbeta sequences available for analysis. Study-wide conclusions, independent of this receptor: No difference in repertoire similarity was observed between concordant and discordant twins, possibly owing to limited statistical power. TCRbeta repertoire diversity, by inverse Simpson index, was decreased in IBD patients compared with their healthy co-twins. Fewer clonotypes were shared with other individuals by IBD patients than by healthy twins, most markedly in patients showing signs of disease activity. Background noise and inter-individual variability may have been introduced into the repertoires by the differing immunosuppressive treatments among patients. The analysis was unable to tell different T cell subtypes apart. The results gave no support for a single strong signal or clonotype linked to IBD.

The method was 5' RACE. Preparation of each TCR library used about 3,200 ng of total RNA. For each sample, cDNA synthesis was carried out in eight separate reactions using SMARTScribe reverse transcriptase. During cDNA synthesis, template switching was used to introduce unique molecular identifiers that contained a 6-nucleotide sample barcode. TCRalpha and TCRbeta cDNA was amplified by two nested PCRs of approximately 16 and 10 cycles, with bead purification after each PCR. Before amplification, the cDNA was treated with uracil DNA-glycosylase and purified using the QIAquick PCR purification kit. The second PCR added Illumina TruSeq-compatible adapters along with sample-specific barcodes. Library quality and concentration were assessed using TapeStation and Qubit, and about 5 ng of each library was pooled. Pooled libraries were sequenced on an Illumina HiSeq2500 single-index Rapid Run with 2 x 100 bp reads and custom sequencing primers. The source study handled its data this way. PCR and sequencing errors were corrected by UMI-based consensus assembly using MiGEC version 1.2.6. MiXCR version 2.1.1 handled V(D)J alignment, clonotype assembly and CDR3 extraction. Normalisation of gene usage, clonotype sharing and MAIT/NKT TCR abundance was achieved by analysing the top 1000, 10 000 and 20 000 clonotypes per sample. Diversity was computed as the inverse Simpson index with the vegan R package after downsampling to 27 000 UMIs. Paired Mann-Whitney U tests on discordant twin pairs were used, with Benjamini-Hochberg multiple-testing correction. The reads underwent TCRdb reprocessing, giving one record for each CDR3 protein sequence and no DNA. TCRdb, rather than the study authors, made the V and J calls. The table kept for this sample lists fewer than 550,000 distinct CDR3 sequences. The ten largest clones add up to under 3% of the sample.

Taken from cysteine to phenylalanine, the CDR3 has 14 residues. No DNA appears here. From each donor, a roughly 2.7 ml peripheral blood sample was collected into PAXgene tubes and kept at -80 degrees C. Without any T cell sorting, total RNA was extracted from whole blood using the PAXgene blood miRNA kit on an automated QIAcube. Peripheral blood from monozygotic twin pairs concordant or discordant for inflammatory bowel disease was subjected to deep TCRalpha and TCRbeta repertoire profiling with unique molecular barcoding. Smoking habits were recorded for all twin pairs, and individuals were classified as current, former or never smokers. Comment on this clonotype: The target of this receptor is not known.

The chain was built from TRBV12-3 or TRBV12-4 and TRBJ2-5. The material sequenced was blood. The clonotype originates from a human donor with ulcerative colitis or Crohn's disease, or a healthy co-twin of an affected twin (not recorded which). CDR3 protein: CASSLANSGETQYF.